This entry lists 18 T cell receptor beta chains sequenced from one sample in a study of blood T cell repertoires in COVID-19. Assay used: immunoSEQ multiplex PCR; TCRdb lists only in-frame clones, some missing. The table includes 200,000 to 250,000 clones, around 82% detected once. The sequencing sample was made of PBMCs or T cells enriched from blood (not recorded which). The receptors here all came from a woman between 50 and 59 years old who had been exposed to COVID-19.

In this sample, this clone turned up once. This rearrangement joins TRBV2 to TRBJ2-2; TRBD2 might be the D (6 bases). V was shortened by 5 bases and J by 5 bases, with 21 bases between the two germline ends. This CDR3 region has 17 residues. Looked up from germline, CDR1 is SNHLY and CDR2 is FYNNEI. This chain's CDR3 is CASSPPAWGVGTGELFF. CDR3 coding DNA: TGTGCCAGCAGTCCCCCAGCGTGGGGGGTCGGAACCGGGGAGCTGTTTTTT.

Written as DNA, the CDR3 is TGTGCCAGCAGCCTGGGGTTCCCGGGACAGGGAAGAGCTTTCTTT. Amino acids: CASSLGFPGQGRAFF. V and J are TRBV3-1 (or the pseudogene TRBV3-2) and TRBJ1-1, with TRBD1 matching 9 bases. J was trimmed by 10 bases and V by 4 bases; bases with no gene match: 13. CDR3 length: 15 amino acids. CDR1 and CDR2 from the germline V gene are LGHDT and YNNKEL (reference sequence).

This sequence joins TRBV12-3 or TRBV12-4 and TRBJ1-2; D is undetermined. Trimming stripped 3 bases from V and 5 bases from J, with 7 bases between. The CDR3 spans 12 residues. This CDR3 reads CASSLAVYGYTF. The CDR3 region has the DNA TGTGCCAGCAGTTTGGCTGTATATGGCTACACCTTC.

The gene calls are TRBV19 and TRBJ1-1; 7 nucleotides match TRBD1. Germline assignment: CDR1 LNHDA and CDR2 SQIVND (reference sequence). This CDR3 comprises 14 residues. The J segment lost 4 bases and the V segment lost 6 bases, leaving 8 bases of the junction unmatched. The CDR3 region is CASRDRQGSTEAFF. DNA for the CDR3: TGTGCCAGTAGGGACCGACAGGGAAGCACTGAAGCTTTCTTT.

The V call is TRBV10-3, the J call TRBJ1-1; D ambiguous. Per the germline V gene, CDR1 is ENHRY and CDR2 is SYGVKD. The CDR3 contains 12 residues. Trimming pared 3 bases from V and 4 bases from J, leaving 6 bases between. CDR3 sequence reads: CAISDAVTEAFF. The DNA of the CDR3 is TGTGCCATCAGTGATGCAGTCACTGAAGCTTTCTTT.

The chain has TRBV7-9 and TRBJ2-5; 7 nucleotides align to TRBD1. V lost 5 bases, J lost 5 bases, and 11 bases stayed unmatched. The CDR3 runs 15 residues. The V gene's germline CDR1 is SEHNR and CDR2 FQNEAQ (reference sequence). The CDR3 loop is CASSADRDAGETQYF. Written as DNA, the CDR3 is TGTGCCAGCAGCGCAGACAGGGACGCTGGGGAGACCCAGTACTTC.

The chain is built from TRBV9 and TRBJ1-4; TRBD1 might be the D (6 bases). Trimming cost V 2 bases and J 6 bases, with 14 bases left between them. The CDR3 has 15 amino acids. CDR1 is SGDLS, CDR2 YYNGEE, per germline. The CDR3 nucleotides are TGTGCCAGCAGCGTTTCAGGGGCGCCCGATGAAAAACTGTTTTTT. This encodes CASSVSGAPDEKLFF.

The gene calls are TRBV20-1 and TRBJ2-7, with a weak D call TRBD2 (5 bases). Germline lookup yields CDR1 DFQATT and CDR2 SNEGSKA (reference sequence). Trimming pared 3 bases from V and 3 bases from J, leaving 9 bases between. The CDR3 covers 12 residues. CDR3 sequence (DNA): TGCAGTGCTAGTGGACGGGACTACGAGCAGTACTTC. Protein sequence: CSASGRDYEQYF.

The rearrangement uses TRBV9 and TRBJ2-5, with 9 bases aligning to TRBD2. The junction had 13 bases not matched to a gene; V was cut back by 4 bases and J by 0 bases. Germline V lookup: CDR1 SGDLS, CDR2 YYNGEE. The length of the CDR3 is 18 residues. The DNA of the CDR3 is TGTGCCAGCAGCACCGGGACTAGCATCTCCAAAAACCAAGAGACCCAGTACTTC. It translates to CASSTGTSISKNQETQYF.

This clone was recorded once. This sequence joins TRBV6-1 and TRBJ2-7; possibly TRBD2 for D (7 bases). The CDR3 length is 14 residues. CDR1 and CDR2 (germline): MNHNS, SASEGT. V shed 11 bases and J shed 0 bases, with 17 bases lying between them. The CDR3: CAADRGASSYEQYF. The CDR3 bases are TGTGCCGCGGATCGGGGGGCGAGCTCCTACGAGCAGTACTTC.

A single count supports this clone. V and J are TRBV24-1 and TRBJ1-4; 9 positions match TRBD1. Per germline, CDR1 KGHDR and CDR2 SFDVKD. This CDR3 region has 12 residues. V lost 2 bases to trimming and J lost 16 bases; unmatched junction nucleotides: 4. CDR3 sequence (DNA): TGTGCCACCAGTGATTCCGGGACAGGGTGGTTTTTT. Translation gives CATSDSGTGWFF.

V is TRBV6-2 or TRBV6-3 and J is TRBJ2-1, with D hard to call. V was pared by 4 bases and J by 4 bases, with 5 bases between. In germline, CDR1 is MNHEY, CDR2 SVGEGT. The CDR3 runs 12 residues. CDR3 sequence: CASSSEYNEQFF. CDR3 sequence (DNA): TGTGCCAGCAGTTCCGAGTACAATGAGCAGTTCTTC.

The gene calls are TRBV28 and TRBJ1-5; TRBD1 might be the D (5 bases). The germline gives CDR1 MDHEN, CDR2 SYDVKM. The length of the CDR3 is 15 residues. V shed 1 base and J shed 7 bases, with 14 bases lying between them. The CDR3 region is CASSLYGAGEQPQHF. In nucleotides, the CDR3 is TGTGCCAGCAGTTTATATGGGGCGGGAGAACAGCCCCAGCATTTT.

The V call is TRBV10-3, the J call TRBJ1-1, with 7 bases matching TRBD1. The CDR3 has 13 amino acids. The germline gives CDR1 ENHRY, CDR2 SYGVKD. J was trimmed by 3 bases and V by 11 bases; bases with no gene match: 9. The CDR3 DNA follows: TGTGCCTCTGGGTACACAGGGGACACTGAAGCTTTCTTT. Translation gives CASGYTGDTEAFF.

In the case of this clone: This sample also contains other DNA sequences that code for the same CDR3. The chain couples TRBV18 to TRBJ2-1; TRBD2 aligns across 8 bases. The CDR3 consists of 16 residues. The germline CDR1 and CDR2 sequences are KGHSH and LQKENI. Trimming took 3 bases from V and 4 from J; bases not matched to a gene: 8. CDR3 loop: CASSPLGSGDYNEQFF. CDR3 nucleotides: TGTGCCAGCTCACCCCTCGGTAGCGGGGATTACAATGAGCAGTTCTTC.

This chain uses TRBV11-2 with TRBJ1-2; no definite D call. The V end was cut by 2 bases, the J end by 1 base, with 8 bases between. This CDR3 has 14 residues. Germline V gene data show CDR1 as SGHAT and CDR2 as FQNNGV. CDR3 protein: CASSLRSLNYGYTF. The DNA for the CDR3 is TGTGCCAGCAGCTTAAGGAGCCTTAACTATGGCTACACCTTC.

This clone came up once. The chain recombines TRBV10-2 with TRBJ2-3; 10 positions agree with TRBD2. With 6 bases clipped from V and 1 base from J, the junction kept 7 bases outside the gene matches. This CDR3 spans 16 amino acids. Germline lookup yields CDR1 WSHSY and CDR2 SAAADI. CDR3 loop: CASSYLGTSGTDTQYF. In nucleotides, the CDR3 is TGCGCCAGCAGCTACCTCGGGACTAGCGGCACAGATACGCAGTATTTT.

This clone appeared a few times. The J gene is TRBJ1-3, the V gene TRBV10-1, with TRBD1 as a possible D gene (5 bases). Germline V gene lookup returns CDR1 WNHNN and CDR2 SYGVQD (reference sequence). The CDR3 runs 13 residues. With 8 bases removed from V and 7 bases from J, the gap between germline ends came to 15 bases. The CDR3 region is CASSTGRTNTIYF. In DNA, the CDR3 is TGCGCCAGCTCAACAGGTCGGACGAACACCATATATTTT.